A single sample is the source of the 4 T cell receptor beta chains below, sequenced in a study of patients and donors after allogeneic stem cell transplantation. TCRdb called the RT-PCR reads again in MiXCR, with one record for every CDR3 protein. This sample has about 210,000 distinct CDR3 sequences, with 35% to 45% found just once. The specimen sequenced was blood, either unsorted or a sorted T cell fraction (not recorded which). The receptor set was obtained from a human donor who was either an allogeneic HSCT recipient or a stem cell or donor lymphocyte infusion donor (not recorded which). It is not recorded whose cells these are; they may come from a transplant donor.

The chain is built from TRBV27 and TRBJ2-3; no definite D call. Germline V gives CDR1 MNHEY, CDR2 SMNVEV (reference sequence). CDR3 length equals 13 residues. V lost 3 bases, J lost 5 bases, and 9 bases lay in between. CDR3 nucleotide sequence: TGTGCCAGCAGTTTTAACCCGAGAGATACGCAGTATTTT. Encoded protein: CASSFNPRDTQYF.

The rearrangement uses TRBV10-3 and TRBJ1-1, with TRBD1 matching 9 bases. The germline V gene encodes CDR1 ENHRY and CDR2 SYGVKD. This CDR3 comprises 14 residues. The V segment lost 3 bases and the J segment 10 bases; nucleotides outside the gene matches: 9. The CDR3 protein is CAISDGTGIGTAFF. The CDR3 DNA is TGTGCCATCAGTGACGGGACAGGGATAGGTACAGCTTTCTTT.

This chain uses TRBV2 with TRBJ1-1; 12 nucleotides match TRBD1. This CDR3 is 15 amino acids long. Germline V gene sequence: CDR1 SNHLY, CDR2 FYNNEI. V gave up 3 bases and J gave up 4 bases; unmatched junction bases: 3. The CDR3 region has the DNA TGTGCCAGCAGTGATTCGGGACAGGGGGCCACTGAAGCTTTCTTT. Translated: CASSDSGQGATEAFF.

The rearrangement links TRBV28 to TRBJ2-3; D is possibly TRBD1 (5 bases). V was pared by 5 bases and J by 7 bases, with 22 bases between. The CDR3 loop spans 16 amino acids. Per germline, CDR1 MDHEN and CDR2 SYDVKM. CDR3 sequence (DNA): TGTGCCAGCAGTACAACTAAGACAGAAGCCTCTTATACGCAGTATTTT. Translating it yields CASSTTKTEASYTQYF. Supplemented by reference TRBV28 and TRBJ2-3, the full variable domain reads DVKVTQSSRYLVKRTGEKVFLECVQDMDHENMFWYRQDPGLGLRLIYFSYDVKMKEKGDIPEGYSVSREKKERFSLILESASTNQTSMYLCASSTTKTEASYTQYFGPGTRLTVL.